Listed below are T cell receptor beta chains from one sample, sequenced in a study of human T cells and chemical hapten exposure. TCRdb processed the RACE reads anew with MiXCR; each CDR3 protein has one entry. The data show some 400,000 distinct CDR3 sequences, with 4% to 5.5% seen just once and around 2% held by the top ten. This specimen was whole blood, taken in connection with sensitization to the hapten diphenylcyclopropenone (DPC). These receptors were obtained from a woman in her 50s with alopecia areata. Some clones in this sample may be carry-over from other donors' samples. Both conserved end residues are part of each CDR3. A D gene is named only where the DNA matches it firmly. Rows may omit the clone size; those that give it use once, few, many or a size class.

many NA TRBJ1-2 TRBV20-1 TGCAGTGCTAGGGGCACTAACTATGGCTACACCTTC CSARGTNYGYTF
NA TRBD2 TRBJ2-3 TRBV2 TGTGCCGCACCCGGGACTAGCGGGATAACAGATACGCAGTATTTT CAAPGTSGITDTQYF
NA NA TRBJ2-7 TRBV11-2 TGTGCCAGCAGCTTTTCCAGAATCGAGCACTACGAGCAGTACTTC CASSFSRIEHYEQYF
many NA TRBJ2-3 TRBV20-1 TGCAGTGCTAGTGGGGAGGATACGCAGTATTTT CSASGEDTQYF
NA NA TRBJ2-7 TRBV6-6 TGTGCCAGCAGTTACCCAGGGGGGATCGAGCAGTACTTC CASSYPGGIEQYF
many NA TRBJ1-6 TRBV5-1 TGCGCCAGCAGCTTGGGGCCGGGGTATAATTCACCCCTCCACTTT CASSLGPGYNSPLHF
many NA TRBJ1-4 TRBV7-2 TGTGCCAGCAGCCTGGGTCGGGCAGGAACTAATGAAAAACTGTTTTTT CASSLGRAGTNEKLFF
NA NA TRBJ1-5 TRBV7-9 TGTGCCAGCAGCTTAGACAGGGAGAGGGGTCAGCCCCAGCATTTT CASSLDRERGQPQHF
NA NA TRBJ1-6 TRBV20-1 TGCAGTGCCCCAGGGACGAGCGATTCACCCCTCCACTTT CSAPGTSDSPLHF
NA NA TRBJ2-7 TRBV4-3 TGCGCCAGCAGCCGCCGACTGAGCTACGAGCAGTACTTC CASSRRLSYEQYF
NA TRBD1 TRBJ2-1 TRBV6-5 TGTGCCAGCAGTTACCGGACAGTTCGAAACATTGTGGGGACAGGGGGCAGGAATGAGCAGTTCTTC CASSYRTVRNIVGTGGRNEQFF
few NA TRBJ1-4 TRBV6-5 TGTGCCAGCAGTTACTCGATCCCCAATGAAAAACTGTTTTTT CASSYSIPNEKLFF
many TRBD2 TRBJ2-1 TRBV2 TGTGCCAGCAGTCTACTCGGGGGGGGCGGAAATGAGCAGTTCTTC CASSLLGGGGNEQFF
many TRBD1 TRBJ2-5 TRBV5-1 TGCGCCAGCACCATTCGACCGGGACAGGGGGGAGAGACCCAGTACTTC CASTIRPGQGGETQYF
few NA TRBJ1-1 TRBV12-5 TGTGCTAGTGGTTTGGTAAGGTTGGGGGAACGCACTGAAGCTTTCTTT CASGLVRLGERTEAFF
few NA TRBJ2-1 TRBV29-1 TGCAGCGTTGAAGGGGGACTGGGGCAGTTCTTC CSVEGGLGQFF
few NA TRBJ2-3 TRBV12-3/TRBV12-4 TGTGCCAGCACCCCATCCTTGACAAGCACAGATACGCAGTATTTT CASTPSLTSTDTQYF
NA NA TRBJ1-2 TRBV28 TGTGCCAGCAGTAGCGGACAGACCCTCTATGGCTACACCTTC CASSSGQTLYGYTF
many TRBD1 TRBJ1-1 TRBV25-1 TGTGCCAGCAGTGAATGGCAGGGGGACACTGAAGCTTTCTTT CASSEWQGDTEAFF
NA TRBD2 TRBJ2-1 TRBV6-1 TGTGCCAGCATTCCACTGCGGGGGGGATACAATGAGCAGTTCTTC CASIPLRGGYNEQFF